This TCR beta chain emerged from a study of shared clonotypes between healthy human individuals. The assay was immunoSEQ multiplex PCR, and TCRdb's table has in-frame clones only and misses some. The sample has about 460,000 clones, roughly three quarters seen once. Between the trimmed V and J ends, which lost 7 bases and 1 base, there was a span of 17 bases. The CDR3 is 15 amino acids. Germline V CDR1 and CDR2: MNHNS, SASEGT. This clonotype originated in a woman aged 40-49 years in good health. Some clones in this sample may be carry-over from other donors' samples. Sequenced: PBMCs. This chain connects TRBV6-1 to TRBJ2-7; weak D call: TRBD1 (6 bases). The CDR3 protein is CASTVSTGPSYEQYF. In nucleotides, the CDR3 is TGTGCCAGCACTGTTTCGACAGGCCCTTCCTACGAGCAGTACTTC.